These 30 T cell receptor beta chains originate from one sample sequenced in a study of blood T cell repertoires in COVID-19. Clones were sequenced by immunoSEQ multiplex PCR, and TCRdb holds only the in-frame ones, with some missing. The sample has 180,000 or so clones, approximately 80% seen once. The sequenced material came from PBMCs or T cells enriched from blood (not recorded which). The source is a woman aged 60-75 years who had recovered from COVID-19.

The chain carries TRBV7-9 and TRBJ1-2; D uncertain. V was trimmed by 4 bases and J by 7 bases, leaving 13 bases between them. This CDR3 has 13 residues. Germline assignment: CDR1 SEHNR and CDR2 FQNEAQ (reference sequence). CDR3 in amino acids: CASSSYSYGGYTF. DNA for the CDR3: TGTGCCAGCAGCTCCTATTCCTATGGTGGCTACACCTTC.

The CDR3 nucleotides are TGCGCCAGCAGCCAAGACGGCGGGATAGTCTACGAGCAGTACTTC. Its translation: CASSQDGGIVYEQYF. V gene TRBV4-1 combines with J gene TRBJ2-7; D perhaps matches TRBD2 (6 bases). CDR1 is MGHRA, CDR2 YSYEKL, per germline. Trimming took off 0 bases at V and 3 bases at J, with 12 bases between the two ends. The CDR3 runs to 15 residues.

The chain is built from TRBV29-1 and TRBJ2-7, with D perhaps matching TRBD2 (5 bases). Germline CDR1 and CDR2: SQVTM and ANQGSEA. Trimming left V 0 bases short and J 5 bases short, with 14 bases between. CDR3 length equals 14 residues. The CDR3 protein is CSVEDRFSANEQYF. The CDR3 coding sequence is TGCAGCGTTGAAGATCGGTTTAGCGCCAACGAGCAGTACTTC.

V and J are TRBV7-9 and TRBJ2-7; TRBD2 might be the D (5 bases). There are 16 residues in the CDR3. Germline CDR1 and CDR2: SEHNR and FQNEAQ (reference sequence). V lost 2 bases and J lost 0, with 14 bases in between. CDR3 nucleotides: TGTGCCAGCAGCTTATTGAGACTGGGGAGCTCCTACGAGCAGTACTTC. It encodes CASSLLRLGSSYEQYF.

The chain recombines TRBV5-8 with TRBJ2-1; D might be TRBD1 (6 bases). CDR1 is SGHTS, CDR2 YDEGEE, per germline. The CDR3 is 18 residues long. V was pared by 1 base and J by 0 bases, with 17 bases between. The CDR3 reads CASSLKVGWDTSYNEQFF. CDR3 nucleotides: TGTGCCAGCAGCTTGAAGGTTGGATGGGACACCTCCTACAATGAGCAGTTCTTC.

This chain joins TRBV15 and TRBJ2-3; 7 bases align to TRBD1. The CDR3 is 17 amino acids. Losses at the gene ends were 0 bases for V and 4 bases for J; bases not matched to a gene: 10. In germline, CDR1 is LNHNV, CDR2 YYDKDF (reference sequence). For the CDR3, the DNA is TGTGCCACCAGCAGAGATGCCGGGACAGATGCTGCAGATACGCAGTATTTT. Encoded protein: CATSRDAGTDAADTQYF.

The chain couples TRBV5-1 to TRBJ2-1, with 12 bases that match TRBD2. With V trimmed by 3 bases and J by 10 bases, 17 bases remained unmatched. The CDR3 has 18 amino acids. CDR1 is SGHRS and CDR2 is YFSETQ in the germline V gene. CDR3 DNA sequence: TGCGCCAGCAGCTCTCCTGAAAAACTAGCGGGGGGCCCGGGAGAGCAGTTCTTC. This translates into CASSSPEKLAGGPGEQFF. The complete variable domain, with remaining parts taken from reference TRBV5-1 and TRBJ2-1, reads KAGVTQTPRYLIKTRGQQVTLSCSPISGHRSVSWYQQTPGQGLQFLFEYFSETQRNKGNFPGRFSGRQFSNSRSEMNVSTLELGDSALYLCASSSPEKLAGGPGEQFFGPGTRLTVL.

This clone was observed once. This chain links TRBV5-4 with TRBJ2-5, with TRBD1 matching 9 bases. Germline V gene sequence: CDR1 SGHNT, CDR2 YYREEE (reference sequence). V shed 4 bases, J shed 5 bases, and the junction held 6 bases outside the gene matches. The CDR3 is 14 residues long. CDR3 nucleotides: TGTGCCAGCAGCCATTACAGGGGGCCCGAGACCCAGTACTTC. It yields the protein CASSHYRGPETQYF.

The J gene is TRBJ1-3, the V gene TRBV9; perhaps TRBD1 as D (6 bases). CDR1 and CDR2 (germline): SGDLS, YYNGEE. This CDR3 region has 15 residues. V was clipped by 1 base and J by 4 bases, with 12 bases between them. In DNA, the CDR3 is TGTGCCAGCAGCGTAACAGGGATGGCCGGAAACACCATATATTTT. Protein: CASSVTGMAGNTIYF.

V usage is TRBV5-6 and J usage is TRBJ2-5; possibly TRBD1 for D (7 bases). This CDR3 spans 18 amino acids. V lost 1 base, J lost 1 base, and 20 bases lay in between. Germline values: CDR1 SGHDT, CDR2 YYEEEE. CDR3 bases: TGTGCCAGCAGCTTGCAGGTTCGCAGGGGGACTGGCCAAGAGACCCAGTACTTC. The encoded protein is CASSLQVRRGTGQETQYF.

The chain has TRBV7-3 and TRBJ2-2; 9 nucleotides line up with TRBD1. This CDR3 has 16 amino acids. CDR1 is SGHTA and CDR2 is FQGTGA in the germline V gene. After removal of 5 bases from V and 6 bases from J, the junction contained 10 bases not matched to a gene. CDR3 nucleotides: TGTGCCAGCAGCCCCCGGGGGACAGGGTTTTCCGGGGAGCTGTTTTTT. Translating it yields CASSPRGTGFSGELFF. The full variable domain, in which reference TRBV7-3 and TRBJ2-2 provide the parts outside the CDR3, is GAGVSQTPSNKVTEKGKYVELRCDPISGHTALYWYRQSLGQGPEFLIYFQGTGAADDSGLPNDRFFAVRPEGSVSTLKIQRTERGDSAVYLCASSPRGTGFSGELFFGEGSRLTVL.

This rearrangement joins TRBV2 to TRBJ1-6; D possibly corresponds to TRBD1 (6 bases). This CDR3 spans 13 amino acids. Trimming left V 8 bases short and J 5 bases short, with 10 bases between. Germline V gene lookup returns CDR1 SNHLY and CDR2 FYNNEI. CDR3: CASERQDNSPLHF. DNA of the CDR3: TGTGCCAGCGAACGACAGGATAATTCACCCCTCCACTTT.

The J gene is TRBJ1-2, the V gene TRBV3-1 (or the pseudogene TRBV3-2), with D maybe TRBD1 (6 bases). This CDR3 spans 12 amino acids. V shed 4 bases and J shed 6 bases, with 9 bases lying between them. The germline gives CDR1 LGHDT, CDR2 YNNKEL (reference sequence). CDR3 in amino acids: CASSRDINGYTF. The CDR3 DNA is TGTGCCAGCAGCCGGGACATCAATGGCTACACCTTC.

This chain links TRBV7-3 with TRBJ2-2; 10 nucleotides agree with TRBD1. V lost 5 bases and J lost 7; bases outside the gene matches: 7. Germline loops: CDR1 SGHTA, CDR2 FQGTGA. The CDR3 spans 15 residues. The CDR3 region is CASSLTGGKSGELFF. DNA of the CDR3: TGTGCCAGCAGCCTGACAGGGGGCAAGAGCGGGGAGCTGTTTTTT.

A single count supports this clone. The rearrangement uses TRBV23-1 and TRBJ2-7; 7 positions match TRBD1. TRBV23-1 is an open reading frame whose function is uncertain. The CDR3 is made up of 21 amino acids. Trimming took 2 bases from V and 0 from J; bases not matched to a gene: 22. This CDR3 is CASSQREVNRGSGMRSYEQYF. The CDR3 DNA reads TGCGCCAGCAGTCAAAGGGAAGTGAACAGGGGAAGCGGAATGCGCTCCTACGAGCAGTACTTC.

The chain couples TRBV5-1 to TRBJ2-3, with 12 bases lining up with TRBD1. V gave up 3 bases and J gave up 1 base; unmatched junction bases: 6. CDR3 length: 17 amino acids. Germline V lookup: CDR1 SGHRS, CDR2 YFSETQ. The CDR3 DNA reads TGCGCCAGCAGCTCCGGGACAGGGGGCTGGGGCACAGATACGCAGTATTTT. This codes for CASSSGTGGWGTDTQYF.

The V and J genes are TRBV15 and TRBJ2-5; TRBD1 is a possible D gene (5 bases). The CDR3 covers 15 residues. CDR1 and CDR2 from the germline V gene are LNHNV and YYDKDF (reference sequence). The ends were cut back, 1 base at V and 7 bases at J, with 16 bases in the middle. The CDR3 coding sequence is TGTGCCACCAGCAGAGGCGGTCAGGGCGGCGGGACCCAGTACTTC. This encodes CATSRGGQGGGTQYF. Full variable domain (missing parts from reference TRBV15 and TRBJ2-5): DAMVIQNPRYQVTQFGKPVTLSCSQTLNHNVMYWYQQKSSQAPKLLFHYYDKDFNNEADTPDNFQSRRPNTSFCFLDIRSPGLGDTAMYLCATSRGGQGGGTQYFGPGTRLLVL.

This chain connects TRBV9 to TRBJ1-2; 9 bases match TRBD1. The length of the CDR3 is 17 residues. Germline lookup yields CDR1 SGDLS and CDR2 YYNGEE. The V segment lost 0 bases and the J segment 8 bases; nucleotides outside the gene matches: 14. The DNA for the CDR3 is TGTGCCAGCAGCGTAGCCCATAACAGGGGGCGCCGCCTCGGCTACACCTTC. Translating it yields CASSVAHNRGRRLGYTF.

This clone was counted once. This CDR3 reads CASSSDRGSGYTF. As DNA, the CDR3 is TGCGCCAGCAGCTCGGACAGGGGAAGCGGCTACACCTTC. V is TRBV5-1 and J is TRBJ1-2, with 9 nucleotides matching TRBD1. Germline V gives CDR1 SGHRS, CDR2 YFSETQ. J gave up 8 bases and V 3 bases, and 5 bases lay outside the gene matches. CDR3 size: 13 residues.

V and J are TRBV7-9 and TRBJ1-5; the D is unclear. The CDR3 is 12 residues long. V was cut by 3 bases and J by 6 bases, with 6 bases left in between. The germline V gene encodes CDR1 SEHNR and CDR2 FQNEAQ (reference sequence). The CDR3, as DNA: TGTGCCAGCAGCTTCGACACTCAGCCCCAGCATTTT. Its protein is CASSFDTQPQHF. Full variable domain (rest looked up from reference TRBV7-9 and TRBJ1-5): DTGVSQNPRHKITKRGQNVTFRCDPISEHNRLYWYRQTLGQGPEFLTYFQNEAQLEKSRLLSDRFSAERPKGSFSTLEIQRTEQGDSAMYLCASSFDTQPQHFGDGTRLSIL.

The CDR3 reads CASRDGGGRYYGYTF. CDR3 sequence (DNA): TGTGCCAGCAGGGACGGGGGGGGACGATACTATGGCTACACCTTC. This chain connects TRBV6-1 to TRBJ1-2, with a weak D call TRBD1 (5 bases). V gave up 6 bases and J gave up 3 bases, with 17 bases separating them. Germline CDR1 MNHNS, CDR2 SASEGT. The CDR3 length is 15 residues.

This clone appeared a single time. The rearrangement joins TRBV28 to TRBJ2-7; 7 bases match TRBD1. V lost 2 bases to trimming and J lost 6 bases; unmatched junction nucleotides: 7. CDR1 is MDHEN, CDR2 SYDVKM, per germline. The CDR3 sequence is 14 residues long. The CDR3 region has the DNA TGTGCCAGCAGTTTAGGGACAGTGGCGGGCGAGCAGTACTTC. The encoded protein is CASSLGTVAGEQYF.

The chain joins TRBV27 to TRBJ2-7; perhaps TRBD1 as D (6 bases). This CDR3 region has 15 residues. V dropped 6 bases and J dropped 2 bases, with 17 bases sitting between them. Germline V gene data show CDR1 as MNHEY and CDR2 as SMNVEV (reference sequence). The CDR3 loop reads CASSHRGGEPYEQYF. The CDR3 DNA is TGTGCCAGCAGCCATCGAGGGGGAGAACCCTACGAGCAGTACTTC.

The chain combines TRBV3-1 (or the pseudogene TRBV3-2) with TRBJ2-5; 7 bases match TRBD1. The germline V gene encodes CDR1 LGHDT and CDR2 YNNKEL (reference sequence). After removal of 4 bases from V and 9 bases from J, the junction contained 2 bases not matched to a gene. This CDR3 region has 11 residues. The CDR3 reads CASSLGQAQYF. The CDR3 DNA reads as TGTGCCAGCAGCCTAGGACAGGCCCAGTACTTC.

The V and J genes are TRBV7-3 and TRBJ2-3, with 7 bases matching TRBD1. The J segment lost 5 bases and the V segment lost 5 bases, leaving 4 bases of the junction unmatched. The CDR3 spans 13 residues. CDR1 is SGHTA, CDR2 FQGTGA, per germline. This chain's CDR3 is CASSLQGEDTQYF. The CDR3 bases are TGTGCCAGCAGCCTTCAGGGGGAAGATACGCAGTATTTT.

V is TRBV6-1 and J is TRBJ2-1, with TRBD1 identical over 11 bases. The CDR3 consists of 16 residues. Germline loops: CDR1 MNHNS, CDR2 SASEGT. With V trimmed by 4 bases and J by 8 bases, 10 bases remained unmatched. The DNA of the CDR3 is TGTGCCAGCAGTGGGAGGACAGGGGGCGAGAGGTATGAGCAGTTCTTC. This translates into CASSGRTGGERYEQFF.

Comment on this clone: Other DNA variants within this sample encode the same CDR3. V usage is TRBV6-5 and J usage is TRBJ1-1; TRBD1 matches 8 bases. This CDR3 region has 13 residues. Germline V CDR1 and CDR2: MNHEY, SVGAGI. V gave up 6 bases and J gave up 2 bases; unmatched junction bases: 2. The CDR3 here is CASRQGGNTEAFF. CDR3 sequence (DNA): TGTGCCAGCAGACAGGGGGGAAACACTGAAGCTTTCTTT.

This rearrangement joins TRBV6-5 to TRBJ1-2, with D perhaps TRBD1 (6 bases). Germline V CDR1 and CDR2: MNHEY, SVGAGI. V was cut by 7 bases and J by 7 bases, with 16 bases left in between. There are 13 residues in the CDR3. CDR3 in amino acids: CASTSPGTFGYTF. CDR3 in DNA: TGTGCCAGCACCTCACCTGGGACATTTGGCTACACCTTC.

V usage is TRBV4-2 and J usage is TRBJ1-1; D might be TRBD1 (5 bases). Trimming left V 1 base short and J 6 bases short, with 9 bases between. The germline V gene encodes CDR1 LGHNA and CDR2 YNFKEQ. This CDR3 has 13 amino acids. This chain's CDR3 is CASSQAGGSEAFF. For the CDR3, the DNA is TGTGCCAGCAGCCAAGCTGGGGGGTCTGAAGCTTTCTTT.

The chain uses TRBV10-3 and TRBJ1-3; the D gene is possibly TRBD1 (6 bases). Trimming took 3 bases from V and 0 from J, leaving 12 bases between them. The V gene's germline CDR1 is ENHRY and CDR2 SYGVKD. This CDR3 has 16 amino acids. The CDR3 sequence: CAISDLDRLSGNTIYF. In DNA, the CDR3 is TGTGCCATCAGTGACCTGGACAGACTCTCTGGAAACACCATATATTTT.